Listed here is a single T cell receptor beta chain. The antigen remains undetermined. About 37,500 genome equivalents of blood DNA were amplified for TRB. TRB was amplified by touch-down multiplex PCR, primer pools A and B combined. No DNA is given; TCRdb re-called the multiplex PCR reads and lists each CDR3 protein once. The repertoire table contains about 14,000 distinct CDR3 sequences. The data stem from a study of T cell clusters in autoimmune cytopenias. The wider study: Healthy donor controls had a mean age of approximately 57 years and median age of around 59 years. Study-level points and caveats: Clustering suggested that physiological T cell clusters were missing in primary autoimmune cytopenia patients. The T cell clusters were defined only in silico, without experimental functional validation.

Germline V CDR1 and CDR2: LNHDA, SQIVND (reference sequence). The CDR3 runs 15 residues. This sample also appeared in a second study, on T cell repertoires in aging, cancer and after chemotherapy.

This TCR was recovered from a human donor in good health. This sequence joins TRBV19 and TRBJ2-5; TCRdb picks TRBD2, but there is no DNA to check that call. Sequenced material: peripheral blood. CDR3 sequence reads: CASSISSGIQETQYF.